The clone carrying this TCR beta chain came up many times. No antigen is known for it. This entry comes from a study of CD8 T cells in ankylosing spondylitis. Study-wide findings and caveats: Made up of fewer than ten highly homologous variants, a TCR beta motif appeared characteristic of ankylosing spondylitis blood. Matched synovial fluid from ankylosing spondylitis patients was reported to be enriched for disease-linked clones.

TCRdb called the 5' RACE reads again in MiXCR, with one record for every CDR3 protein. The sample records 130,000 or so distinct CDR3 sequences, around 7% being singletons. The sample taken for sequencing was blood, either unsorted or a sorted T cell fraction (not recorded which). This receptor was taken from a male donor with ankylosing spondylitis or in good health (not recorded which).

CDR3 DNA sequence: TGCGCCAGCAGCTCGACTACGACGGGAAACGTCAAAAACATTCAGTACTTC. Translation gives CASSSTTTGNVKNIQYF. The gene calls are TRBV5-1 and TRBJ2-4; weak D call: TRBD2 (5 bases). The CDR3 length is 17 residues. V was clipped by 3 bases and J by 3 bases, with 19 bases between them. Germline V gene lookup returns CDR1 SGHRS and CDR2 YFSETQ.